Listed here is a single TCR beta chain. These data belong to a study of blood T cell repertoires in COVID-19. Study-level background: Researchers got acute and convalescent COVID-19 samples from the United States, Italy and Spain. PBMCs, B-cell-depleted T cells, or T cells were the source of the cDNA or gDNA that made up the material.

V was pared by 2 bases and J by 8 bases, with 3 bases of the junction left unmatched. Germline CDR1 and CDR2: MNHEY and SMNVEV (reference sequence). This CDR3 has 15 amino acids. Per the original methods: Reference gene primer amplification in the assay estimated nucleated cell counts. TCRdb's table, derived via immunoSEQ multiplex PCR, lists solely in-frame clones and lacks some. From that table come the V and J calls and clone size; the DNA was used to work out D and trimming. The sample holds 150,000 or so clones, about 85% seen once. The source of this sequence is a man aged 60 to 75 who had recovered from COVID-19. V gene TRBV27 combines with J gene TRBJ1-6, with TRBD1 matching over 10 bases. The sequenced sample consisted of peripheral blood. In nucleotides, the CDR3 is TGTGCCAGCAGTTTAGACAGGGGGCGTGATTCACCCCTCCACTTT. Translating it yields CASSLDRGRDSPLHF.